This TCR beta chain was sequenced for a study of blood T cell repertoires in COVID-19. Trimming removed 3 bases from V and 1 base from J, with 11 bases in between. The germline CDR1 and CDR2 sequences are KGHSH and LQKENI. The CDR3 is 15 amino acids. Sequencing used immunoSEQ multiplex PCR; TCRdb keeps in-frame clones, though not all of them. The sample shows about 360,000 clones, roughly 86% of them seen only once. Clinical history as reported by participants underpinned cohort assignment. Either two negative PCRs, clearance, or symptom resolution qualified Cohort 3 donors as recovered. This receptor was taken from a man aged 25 to 40 who had recovered from COVID-19. The sample consisted of PBMCs or T cells enriched from blood (not recorded which). The V gene is TRBV18, the J gene TRBJ2-3; the D gene is possibly TRBD1 (5 bases). The CDR3 nucleotides read TGTGCCAGCTCACCGCTATCCAGGGGCACAGATACGCAGTATTTT. It specifies CASSPLSRGTDTQYF.